This TCR beta chain was obtained from a study of siplizumab effects on memory and regulatory T cells. Study-wide results and caveats: Assignment to unstimulated subsets succeeded for only a minor fraction of the alloreactive clones.

The CDR3 loop spans 15 amino acids. V was clipped by 5 bases and J by 1 base; unmatched bases: 5. Germline V lookup: CDR1 LNHDA, CDR2 SQIVND (reference sequence). Generated by immunoSEQ multiplex PCR, the TCRdb table keeps only in-frame clones and is missing some. Here the sample spans approximately 94,000 clones, 80% to 95% being singletons. A word on this clone: Its antigen is still unknown.

The sequence derives from a human donor in good health. The chain carries TRBV19 and TRBJ2-7; 10 nucleotides match TRBD2. The sample consisted of CD4+ T cells sorted from blood. CDR3 amino acids: CASSELAGLSYEQYF. The CDR3 coding sequence is TGTGCCAGTAGTGAACTAGCGGGGTTATCCTACGAGCAGTACTTC. Drawing the rest from reference TRBV19 and TRBJ2-7, the complete variable domain is DGGITQSPKYLFRKEGQNVTLSCEQNLNHDAMYWYRQDPGQGLRLIYYSQIVNDFQKGDIAEGYSVSREKKESFPLTVTSAQKNPTAFYLCASSELAGLSYEQYFGPGTRLTVT.